Each of the 26 T cell receptor beta chains below was sequenced from the same sample in a study of Ad26.COV2.S vaccination and SARS-CoV-2 variants. The data were produced by immunoSEQ multiplex PCR, yet TCRdb's version contains in-frame clones alone and is incomplete. The repertoire consists of roughly 410,000 clones, with about 80% occurring once and the leading ten covering about 7.4%. As to treatment: around 19 received Ad26.COV2.S at low or high dose, single or two shots; roughly five received placebo; per-sample allocation not given. Vaccine and placebo recipients were sampled on day 63 after the first injection. The specimen comprised peripheral blood, sampled in a trial of Ad26.COV2.S vaccine versus placebo. These receptors originate from a person between 18 and 65 years old who received the Ad26.COV2.S COVID-19 vaccine or a placebo.

V is TRBV20-1 and J is TRBJ2-5; D is perhaps TRBD2 (7 bases). Trimming shortened V by 3 bases and J by 1 base, and 12 bases separated the two germline ends. The CDR3 is 14 amino acids. The V gene's germline CDR1 is DFQATT and CDR2 SNEGSKA (reference sequence). CDR3 region: CSASRGGLQETQYF. As DNA, the CDR3 is TGCAGTGCTAGTAGGGGGGGGCTCCAAGAGACCCAGTACTTC.

The chain combines TRBV19 with TRBJ2-1; D not certain. Germline CDR1 LNHDA, CDR2 SQIVND (reference sequence). V was trimmed by 2 bases and J by 9 bases, leaving 14 bases between them. The CDR3 spans 14 residues. The CDR3 loop is CASSIMLRSGEQFF. The CDR3 DNA is TGTGCCAGTAGTATAATGCTTCGTTCGGGTGAGCAGTTCTTC. Looking up the rest from reference TRBV19 and TRBJ2-1 gives the full variable domain: DGGITQSPKYLFRKEGQNVTLSCEQNLNHDAMYWYRQDPGQGLRLIYYSQIVNDFQKGDIAEGYSVSREKKESFPLTVTSAQKNPTAFYLCASSIMLRSGEQFFGPGTRLTVL.

V and J are TRBV7-3 and TRBJ2-7; 9 nucleotides line up with TRBD2. This CDR3 comprises 18 residues. Per germline, CDR1 SGHTA and CDR2 FQGTGA. With V trimmed by 9 bases and J by 6 bases, 24 bases remained unmatched. The CDR3 nucleotides are TGTGCCAGGATGTCGGGGACTAGCTTGTCGCATCCCGGGGGCGAGCAGTACTTC. This codes for CARMSGTSLSHPGGEQYF.

The chain is built from TRBV19 and TRBJ1-2, with D possibly matching TRBD1 (6 bases). The V end lost 0 bases, the J end lost 4 bases, and 9 bases lay between the germline ends. Germline values: CDR1 LNHDA, CDR2 SQIVND (reference sequence). This CDR3 contains 14 residues. The CDR3 coding sequence is TGTGCCAGTAGTATAGACGGGACAACCTATGGCTACACCTTC. It specifies CASSIDGTTYGYTF.

The sample holds a few counts of this clone. This chain uses TRBV7-2 with TRBJ1-6; 8 bases line up with TRBD1. The CDR3 loop spans 16 amino acids. Looked up from germline, CDR1 is SGHTA and CDR2 is FQGNSA. With 4 bases clipped from V and 6 bases from J, the junction kept 8 bases outside the gene matches. CDR3: CASSSWTGFVNSPLHF. CDR3 DNA sequence: TGTGCCAGCAGCTCCTGGACAGGGTTTGTTAATTCACCCCTCCACTTT.

The chain has TRBV5-5 and TRBJ1-1; no reliable D call. CDR1 SGHKS and CDR2 YYEKEE come from the germline V gene (reference sequence). The CDR3 runs 13 residues. V was trimmed by 0 bases and J by 7 bases, leaving 10 bases between them. The DNA of the CDR3 is TGTGCCAGCAGCTTGGGAACCGCGTATGAAGCTTTCTTT. Protein product: CASSLGTAYEAFF.

The chain carries TRBV29-1 and TRBJ2-1; weak D call: TRBD1 (5 bases). Germline V gene sequence: CDR1 SQVTM, CDR2 ANQGSEA. Between the trimmed V and J ends, which lost 0 bases and 10 bases, there was a span of 13 bases. CDR3 length equals 13 residues. CDR3: CSVEEGALVEQFF. CDR3 nucleotides: TGCAGCGTTGAAGAAGGGGCCCTTGTAGAGCAGTTCTTC.

The chain couples TRBV20-1 to TRBJ2-1, with TRBD2 matching 7 bases. The CDR3 spans 15 residues. Unmatched junction bases numbered 8, after V lost 3 bases and J lost 3 bases. Germline V lookup: CDR1 DFQATT, CDR2 SNEGSKA (reference sequence). CDR3 bases: TGCAGTGCTAGTGAGGACCGGGGGGACTACAATGAGCAGTTCTTC. The encoded protein is CSASEDRGDYNEQFF.

This chain joins TRBV21-1 and TRBJ1-5; the DNA was not compared with TRBD1, the D call given in the table. TRBV21-1 is a documented pseudogene. The CDR3 length is 16 residues. Here the CDR3 DNA reads TGTGCCAGCACCACCGGCGGGACAGGGGTGAGTCAGCCCCAGCATTTT. It encodes CASTTGGTGVSQPQHF.

The gene calls are TRBV19 and TRBJ2-7, with TRBD1 identical over 10 bases. The CDR3 loop spans 13 amino acids. Germline CDR1 is LNHDA and CDR2 is SQIVND (reference sequence). J lost 6 bases, V lost 9 bases, and 8 bases had no gene match. CDR3 sequence: CASRDRGRSEQYF. The CDR3 DNA reads as TGTGCCAGCCGTGACAGGGGGCGGTCCGAGCAGTACTTC.

The chain carries TRBV29-1 and TRBJ1-5, with no clear D. V was pared by 4 bases and J by 5 bases, with 12 bases between. This CDR3 region has 13 residues. Germline values: CDR1 SQVTM, CDR2 ANQGSEA. This CDR3 reads CSVASAGDQPQHF. As DNA, the CDR3 is TGCAGCGTTGCATCGGCCGGAGATCAGCCCCAGCATTTT.

This chain uses TRBV21-1 with TRBJ2-7. TRBV21-1 is an annotated pseudogene. The CDR3 sequence is 13 residues long. The chain's CDR3 is CANRDGSSYEQYF. CDR3 in DNA: TGTGCCAATAGGGACGGAAGCTCCTACGAGCAGTACTTC.

This chain connects TRBV6-4 to TRBJ2-1, with unresolved D. Trimming removed 5 bases at V and 0 bases at J, with 11 bases between. The CDR3 consists of 15 residues. CDR1 is MRHNA, CDR2 SNTAGT, per germline. This CDR3 is CASSQAQSSYNEQFF. The CDR3 DNA is TGTGCCAGCAGTCAGGCCCAGAGCTCCTACAATGAGCAGTTCTTC.

CDR3 sequence reads: CASTRGPITDTQYF. The CDR3 nucleotides are TGTGCCAGCACCAGAGGACCGATCACAGATACGCAGTATTTT. The V and J genes are TRBV5-4 and TRBJ2-3; the D is unclear. Germline V gene sequence: CDR1 SGHNT, CDR2 YYREEE (reference sequence). The V gene lost 6 bases and the J gene lost 2 bases, with 13 bases spanning the gap. The CDR3 has 14 residues.

This chain links TRBV15 with TRBJ1-3; a possible D gene is TRBD1 (6 bases). V gave up 3 bases and J gave up 0 bases, with 12 bases separating them. The CDR3 covers 16 residues. Germline CDR1 LNHNV, CDR2 YYDKDF (reference sequence). CDR3 nucleotide sequence: TGTGCCACCAGCAGTAAAGGGGGTGGCTCTGGAAACACCATATATTTT. Protein: CATSSKGGGSGNTIYF.

The chain carries TRBV6-5 and TRBJ2-1, with a weak D call TRBD1 (5 bases). The CDR3 is 15 amino acids. Germline CDR1 and CDR2: MNHEY and SVGAGI. With 1 base removed from V and 7 bases from J, the gap between germline ends came to 14 bases. CDR3 bases: TGTGCCAGCAGTTACTTAGGGGATTTGGAGAATGAGCAGTTCTTC. Translating gives CASSYLGDLENEQFF.

This clone occurred once. The rearrangement uses TRBV7-3 and TRBJ2-7; 8 bases fit TRBD2. V lost 5 bases, J lost 0 bases, and 3 bases stayed unmatched. The CDR3 contains 14 residues. Germline V lookup: CDR1 SGHTA, CDR2 FQGTGA. The CDR3, as DNA: TGTGCCAGCAGCCCAAGCGGGAGCTCCTACGAGCAGTACTTC. It yields the protein CASSPSGSSYEQYF.

The chain employs TRBV12-3 or TRBV12-4 and TRBJ1-1; unclear D gene. Trimming pared 3 bases from V and 3 bases from J, leaving 2 bases between. This CDR3 spans 11 amino acids. CDR3 in DNA: TGTGCCAGCAGTTTGTACACTGAAGCTTTCTTT. Encoded protein: CASSLYTEAFF.

This CDR3 is CASSGGRGPHTEAFF. Here the CDR3 DNA reads TGTGCCAGCAGCGGTGGCAGGGGGCCACACACTGAAGCTTTCTTT. The chain couples TRBV9 to TRBJ1-1; 8 positions agree with TRBD1. This CDR3 contains 15 residues. Germline CDR1 reads SGDLS; CDR2 reads YYNGEE. The J segment lost 3 bases and the V segment lost 3 bases, leaving 7 bases of the junction unmatched.

The chain combines TRBV3-1 (or the pseudogene TRBV3-2) with TRBJ1-1, with D hard to call. This CDR3 spans 13 amino acids. V was clipped by 1 base and J by 1 base, with 4 bases between them. In germline, CDR1 is LGHDT, CDR2 YNNKEL (reference sequence). The CDR3 region is CASSQAENTEAFF. Written as DNA, the CDR3 is TGTGCCAGCAGCCAAGCGGAGAACACTGAAGCTTTCTTT.

The chain uses TRBV7-9 and TRBJ2-5; D unclear. Trimming removed 1 base at V and 2 bases at J, with 14 bases between. Looked up from germline, CDR1 is SEHNR and CDR2 is FQNEAQ (reference sequence). The CDR3 contains 16 residues. CDR3 in DNA: TGTGCCAGCAGCTTAGGGTACTTGGGTCCACAAGAGACCCAGTACTTC. Amino acid sequence: CASSLGYLGPQETQYF.

This clone came up a few times. This chain connects TRBV12-3 or TRBV12-4 to TRBJ1-3; D not certain. Deletions cut 7 bases from V and 8 bases from J, with 6 bases between. The CDR3 has 10 residues. DNA for the CDR3: TGTGCCAGCATGCGCGACACCATATATTTT. This encodes CASMRDTIYF.

The genes are TRBV5-1 and TRBJ1-4, with a tentative D call TRBD1 (5 bases). This CDR3 is 15 amino acids long. Per the germline V gene, CDR1 is SGHRS and CDR2 is YFSETQ. The V gene lost 0 bases and the J gene lost 7 bases, with 13 bases spanning the gap. This chain's CDR3 is CASSLGAGRGEKLFF. CDR3 nucleotide sequence: TGCGCCAGCAGCTTGGGGGCAGGGCGGGGTGAAAAACTGTTTTTT. The full variable domain, in which reference TRBV5-1 and TRBJ1-4 provide the parts outside the CDR3, is KAGVTQTPRYLIKTRGQQVTLSCSPISGHRSVSWYQQTPGQGLQFLFEYFSETQRNKGNFPGRFSGRQFSNSRSEMNVSTLELGDSALYLCASSLGAGRGEKLFFGSGTQLSVL.

For this clone: Other nucleotide sequences in the sample specify the same CDR3. The rearrangement joins TRBV5-1 to TRBJ2-7; maybe TRBD1 (5 bases). Looked up from germline, CDR1 is SGHRS and CDR2 is YFSETQ. With 5 bases removed from V and 4 bases from J, the gap between germline ends came to 7 bases. The CDR3 spans 11 residues. CDR3 region: CASSPGYEQYF. CDR3 coding DNA: TGCGCCAGCAGTCCAGGGTACGAGCAGTACTTC.

V usage is TRBV7-6 and J usage is TRBJ2-2; 7 positions match TRBD1. This CDR3 spans 15 amino acids. Germline V gene sequence: CDR1 SGHVS, CDR2 FNYEAQ. The V and J ends lost 6 bases and 0 bases, in that order; junction bases with no gene match: 4. CDR3 bases: TGTGCCAGCAGGCCCGGGACAGCGAACACCGGGGAGCTGTTTTTT. This encodes CASRPGTANTGELFF.

This clone was counted a few times. In nucleotides, the CDR3 is TGTGCCAGCTCGCCTCAGGGGAAGTGGGACACTGAAGCTTTCTTT. It codes for CASSPQGKWDTEAFF. V and J are TRBV18 and TRBJ1-1, with D possibly being TRBD1 (6 bases). Germline CDR1 is KGHSH and CDR2 is LQKENI. V gave up 6 bases and J gave up 3 bases, with 17 bases separating them. The CDR3 runs 15 residues.